One sample yielded the 11 T cell receptor beta chains listed below, sequenced in a study of post-analysis software for immune sequencing data. Findings and limits, study-wide: Patients showed TRBV5-6, TRBV5-1 and TRBV20-1 among about five TRBV segments more frequent than in controls.

Every TCR beta cDNA library bore unique molecular identifiers. MiXCR was run by TCRdb on the PCR reads, yielding one entry per CDR3 protein. The sample carries about 540,000 distinct CDR3 sequences, around a third recorded once. No antigen has been assigned to these receptors. The specimen sequenced was blood. These receptors were taken from a girl younger than 18 with multiple sclerosis.

This clonotype was seen a few times. This chain connects TRBV3-1 to TRBJ2-7, with unresolved D. V shed 4 bases and J shed 3 bases, with 10 bases lying between them. The CDR3 extends over 13 amino acids. The germline V gene encodes CDR1 LGHDT and CDR2 YNNKEL (reference sequence). The CDR3 region is CASSRARLYEQYF. CDR3 nucleotides: TGTGCCAGCAGCCGGGCACGACTCTACGAGCAGTACTTC.

The chain uses TRBV15 and TRBJ2-5; 7 bases align to TRBD1. CDR1 and CDR2 (germline): LNHNV, YYDKDF (reference sequence). The CDR3 spans 15 residues. With 1 base clipped from V and 2 bases from J, the junction kept 4 bases outside the gene matches. CDR3: CATSRGRGIQETQYF. The CDR3 nucleotides read TGTGCCACCAGCAGAGGCAGGGGGATTCAAGAGACCCAGTACTTC. Combining the CDR3 with reference TRBV15 and TRBJ2-5 gives the whole variable domain DAMVIQNPRYQVTQFGKPVTLSCSQTLNHNVMYWYQQKSSQAPKLLFHYYDKDFNNEADTPDNFQSRRPNTSFCFLDIRSPGLGDTAMYLCATSRGRGIQETQYFGPGTRLLVL.

A few counts support this clonotype. V gene TRBV9 combines with J gene TRBJ1-2, with D hard to call. This CDR3 is built from 14 residues. Germline V gene data show CDR1 as SGDLS and CDR2 as YYNGEE. Trimming stripped 0 bases from V and 7 bases from J, with 13 bases between. The CDR3 region has the DNA TGTGCCAGCAGCGTAGCCCCGACCGCGGGTGGCTACACCTTC. This codes for CASSVAPTAGGYTF.

The chain uses TRBV25-1 and TRBJ1-2; 8 positions agree with TRBD1. Per the germline V gene, CDR1 is MGHDK and CDR2 is SYGVNS. V was clipped by 6 bases and J by 1 base; unmatched bases: 13. This CDR3 is 17 amino acids long. The CDR3 loop reads CASSHPQGQDNNYGYTF. The CDR3 DNA is TGTGCCAGCAGCCATCCTCAGGGACAGGACAATAACTATGGCTACACCTTC.

The chain recombines TRBV4-2 with TRBJ2-3; TRBD2 matches at 11 bases. The CDR3 loop spans 16 amino acids. The J segment lost 6 bases and the V segment lost 4 bases, leaving 9 bases of the junction unmatched. Per the germline V gene, CDR1 is LGHNA and CDR2 is YNFKEQ. CDR3 in amino acids: CASSLQTSGVGDTQYF. The CDR3 nucleotides are TGTGCCAGCAGCCTGCAGACTAGCGGGGTAGGGGATACGCAGTATTTT.

This sequence joins TRBV6-4 and TRBJ2-6; D may be TRBD1 or TRBD2 (5 bases each). Germline-derived CDR1 and CDR2 are MRHNA and SNTAGT. Trimming took 0 bases from V and 0 from J, leaving 12 bases between them. The CDR3 has 18 amino acids. The CDR3 sequence is CASSDSGMGVSGANVLTF. The CDR3 bases are TGTGCCAGCAGTGACTCCGGCATGGGGGTCTCTGGGGCCAACGTCCTGACTTTC.

The chain couples TRBV10-2 to TRBJ1-2, with TRBD1 matching 7 bases. This CDR3 is 14 amino acids long. J was trimmed by 7 bases and V by 6 bases; bases with no gene match: 11. Germline V gene sequence: CDR1 WSHSY, CDR2 SAAADI. CDR3: CASRETRQGLGYTF. In nucleotides, the CDR3 is TGCGCCAGCAGAGAGACTCGACAGGGACTTGGCTACACCTTC.

This clonotype appeared a single time. The CDR3 DNA follows: TGCGCCAGCAGCTTGGGCGGGGACACCTACACTGAAGCTTTCTTT. This codes for CASSLGGDTYTEAFF. The V gene is TRBV5-1, the J gene TRBJ1-1; the D gene is possibly TRBD1 (6 bases). Trimming cost V 0 bases and J 3 bases, with 12 bases left between them. CDR1 and CDR2 (germline): SGHRS, YFSETQ. The CDR3 extends over 15 amino acids.

This chain joins TRBV2 and TRBJ2-1; 7 bases are a match to TRBD1. Germline V gene sequence: CDR1 SNHLY, CDR2 FYNNEI. The V and J ends lost 7 bases and 0 bases, in that order; junction bases with no gene match: 3. The CDR3 runs 14 residues. CDR3 sequence reads: CASMTGPSYNEQFF. The DNA of the CDR3 is TGTGCCAGCATGACAGGGCCCTCCTACAATGAGCAGTTCTTC.

The J gene is TRBJ2-3, the V gene TRBV4-2; 10 nucleotides agree with TRBD2. Trimming took 1 base from V and 4 from J; bases not matched to a gene: 8. This CDR3 comprises 17 residues. Germline lookup yields CDR1 LGHNA and CDR2 YNFKEQ. As DNA, the CDR3 is TGTGCCAGCAGCCAAGCCTCCAGCGGGGGGGCTGCAGATACGCAGTATTTT. As protein: CASSQASSGGAADTQYF.

V and J are TRBV4-1 and TRBJ2-5; possible D gene TRBD2, 6 bases. This CDR3 contains 14 residues. The V end was cut by 2 bases, the J end by 11 bases, with 18 bases between. The V gene's germline CDR1 is MGHRA and CDR2 YSYEKL. The CDR3, as DNA: TGCGCCAGCAGCCAACGCGGGGTATACAATGAGCAGTACTTC. Protein sequence: CASSQRGVYNEQYF.